One and the same sample provided the 20 T cell receptor beta chains below, sequenced in a study of CD8+ T cells in alopecia areata. Treatment noted: oral pan-JAK inhibitor, 5-10 mg twice daily. Isolated RNA was reverse transcribed into cDNA used as the sequencing template. Assay used: immunoSEQ multiplex PCR; TCRdb lists only in-frame clones, some missing. The data contain roughly 150,000 clones, 45% to 65% of them singletons. The input for sequencing was CD8+ T cells sorted from blood, taken at week 4, from a patient treated with tofacitinib. All receptors come from a human donor with alopecia areata.

This chain joins TRBV5-6 and TRBJ2-5; possible D gene TRBD2, 5 bases. Between the trimmed V and J ends, which lost 7 bases and 5 bases, there was a span of 15 bases. The CDR3 runs 13 residues. CDR1 and CDR2 (germline): SGHDT, YYEEEE. The CDR3 DNA reads TGTGCCAGCCGGGAAGCGGCAGAGGAGACCCAGTACTTC. It codes for CASREAAEETQYF.

This clone has a count of ten or more. CDR3 nucleotides: TGTGCCAGCAGCCCACCTACCCCGGCGGAGTTCTTC. This codes for CASSPPTPAEFF. The chain uses TRBV7-2 and TRBJ2-1, with D uncertain. Germline CDR1 is SGHTA and CDR2 is FQGNSA. The CDR3 totals 12 residues. The V end was cut by 5 bases, the J end by 14 bases, with 16 bases between.

The chain combines TRBV2 with TRBJ2-1; tentative D call: TRBD1 (6 bases). This CDR3 comprises 14 residues. Germline CDR1 is SNHLY and CDR2 is FYNNEI. V was trimmed by 7 bases and J by 6 bases, leaving 16 bases between them. The chain's CDR3 is CASIELTGLNEQFF. The CDR3 nucleotides read TGTGCCAGCATAGAATTGACAGGCCTCAATGAGCAGTTCTTC.

V gene TRBV4-1 combines with J gene TRBJ1-6, with 7 bases aligning to TRBD1. Per the germline V gene, CDR1 is MGHRA and CDR2 is YSYEKL. The junction had 2 bases not matched to a gene; V was cut back by 6 bases and J by 0 bases. The CDR3 totals 15 residues. This CDR3 is CASRGQSSYNSPLHF. The CDR3 nucleotides are TGCGCCAGCAGGGGACAGAGCTCCTATAATTCACCCCTCCACTTT.

The rearrangement uses TRBV13 and TRBJ2-7; 10 bases map to TRBD1. This CDR3 comprises 14 residues. V dropped 5 bases and J dropped 4; count of bases not matched to a gene: 5. CDR1 and CDR2 from the germline V gene are PRHDT and FYEKMQ (reference sequence). In nucleotides, the CDR3 is TGTGCCAGCAGCGTGGGACAGGGGAGTTACGAGCAGTACTTC. This codes for CASSVGQGSYEQYF.

The table lists this clone with a few counts. This chain joins TRBV29-1 and TRBJ2-7; no firm D call. This CDR3 is built from 12 residues. Germline V lookup: CDR1 SQVTM, CDR2 ANQGSEA. V was cut by 4 bases and J by 4 bases, with 11 bases left in between. CDR3 sequence: CSVGWSLYEQYF. CDR3 sequence (DNA): TGCAGCGTTGGCTGGTCCCTTTACGAGCAGTACTTC.

This clone has just a few counts. The genes are TRBV2 and TRBJ1-1; TRBD1 aligns across 8 bases. The V gene end was trimmed by 6 bases and the J gene end by 3 bases; junction bases not matched to a gene: 3. The CDR3 runs 13 residues. Germline lookup yields CDR1 SNHLY and CDR2 FYNNEI. CDR3 in DNA: TGTGCCAGCAGGGGCAGGGGGCACACTGAAGCTTTCTTT. Protein sequence: CASRGRGHTEAFF.

This clone was seen just once. The chain carries TRBV30 and TRBJ1-1, with D tentatively TRBD1 (6 bases). V gave up 3 bases and J gave up 0 bases, with 23 bases separating them. Germline CDR1 is GTSNPN and CDR2 is SVGIG (reference sequence). This CDR3 spans 18 amino acids. The CDR3 DNA is TGTGCCTGGAGCCTGCCTTTCCCCTCGGACAGCATGAACACTGAAGCTTTCTTT. It specifies CAWSLPFPSDSMNTEAFF.

V usage is TRBV7-3 and J usage is TRBJ2-1; 10 nucleotides align to TRBD2. From germline, CDR1 is SGHTA and CDR2 FQGTGA. The CDR3 consists of 15 residues. The V gene end was trimmed by 4 bases and the J gene end by 1 base; junction bases not matched to a gene: 1. CDR3 region: CASSSSGGSYNEQFF. The CDR3, as DNA: TGTGCCAGCAGCTCTAGCGGGGGTTCCTACAATGAGCAGTTCTTC.

This clone was observed a few times. This sample also contains other DNA sequences that code for the same CDR3. The chain employs TRBV18 and TRBJ2-3; 7 bases fit TRBD1. This CDR3 has 14 residues. Germline assignment: CDR1 KGHSH and CDR2 LQKENI. V was clipped by 1 base and J by 3 bases; unmatched bases: 1. In DNA form, the CDR3 reads TGTGCCAGCTCACCACGACAGGGAACAGATACGCAGTATTTT. This gives the protein CASSPRQGTDTQYF.

There are a few counts of this clone. The chain carries TRBV27 and TRBJ2-6; no definite D call. The germline CDR1 and CDR2 sequences are MNHEY and SMNVEV (reference sequence). The V end was cut by 5 bases, the J end by 3 bases, with 5 bases between. CDR3 size: 13 residues. The CDR3, as DNA: TGTGCCAGCAGTGAAAGTGGGGCCAACGTCCTGACTTTC. It encodes CASSESGANVLTF.

This clone was detected a few times. The gene calls are TRBV10-3 and TRBJ2-1; 7 bases agree with TRBD2. Germline V gene data show CDR1 as ENHRY and CDR2 as SYGVKD. V was clipped by 3 bases and J by 10 bases; unmatched bases: 9. This CDR3 comprises 14 residues. CDR3 bases: TGTGCCATCAGTGACGGCGGGGGTTTCTCGGAGCAGTTCTTC. Protein: CAISDGGGFSEQFF.

This clone has just one count. The chain couples TRBV4-3 to TRBJ1-2; tentative D call: TRBD1 (6 bases). This CDR3 has 14 amino acids. In germline, CDR1 is LGHNA, CDR2 YSLEER. The V and J ends lost 4 bases and 7 bases respectively, with 16 bases between them. CDR3 DNA sequence: TGCGCCAGCAGCCCCACCGAAGGGGGGTCTGGCTACACCTTC. Translation gives CASSPTEGGSGYTF.

The chain couples TRBV6-5 to TRBJ2-7; D is possibly TRBD2 (7 bases). The V gene lost 4 bases and the J gene lost 5 bases, with 12 bases spanning the gap. This CDR3 region has 13 residues. Germline V gene data show CDR1 as MNHEY and CDR2 as SVGAGI. In DNA, the CDR3 is TGTGCCAGCAGTTTCCAGGGGAGGGACGAGCAGTACTTC. Amino acid sequence: CASSFQGRDEQYF.

This clone was recorded a few times. An end of the junction does not agree with germline; a read error may underlie this. The V gene is TRBV11-1, the J gene TRBJ2-1, with D perhaps TRBD1 (5 bases). Looked up from germline, CDR1 is SGHAT and CDR2 is FQDESV (reference sequence). The CDR3 is 14 amino acids. CDR3: CASNLGAEGNEQFF. CDR3 nucleotides: TGTGCCAGCAACTTAGGGGCAGAAGGGAATGAGCAGTTCTTC.

The gene calls are TRBV5-6 and TRBJ1-1, with unresolved D. Trimming cost V 0 bases and J 2 bases, with 11 bases left between them. There are 15 residues in the CDR3. Germline V gene sequence: CDR1 SGHDT, CDR2 YYEEEE. The CDR3 spells CASSLEQAGNTEAFF. The DNA for the CDR3 is TGTGCCAGCAGCTTGGAGCAGGCGGGCAACACTGAAGCTTTCTTT.

The chain combines TRBV7-9 with TRBJ2-3; 11 bases are a match to TRBD2. After removal of 4 bases from V and 4 bases from J, the junction contained 7 bases not matched to a gene. The CDR3 is 16 residues long. The germline V gene encodes CDR1 SEHNR and CDR2 FQNEAQ (reference sequence). This chain's CDR3 is CASSSPTSGGADTQYF. The CDR3 coding sequence is TGTGCCAGCAGCTCCCCTACTAGCGGGGGTGCAGATACGCAGTATTTT. Full variable domain (missing parts from reference TRBV7-9 and TRBJ2-3): DTGVSQNPRHKITKRGQNVTFRCDPISEHNRLYWYRQTLGQGPEFLTYFQNEAQLEKSRLLSDRFSAERPKGSFSTLEIQRTEQGDSAMYLCASSSPTSGGADTQYFGPGTRLTVL.

V and J are TRBV7-8 and TRBJ2-7; D is ambiguous. CDR1 SGHVS and CDR2 FQNEAQ come from the germline V gene. The CDR3 loop spans 15 amino acids. With 5 bases removed from V and 4 bases from J, the gap between germline ends came to 18 bases. The CDR3 DNA sequence: TGTGCCAGCAGCCCCATAGTAGGCGGTAATTACGAGCAGTACTTC. As protein: CASSPIVGGNYEQYF.

The chain carries TRBV27 and TRBJ2-1, with 7 positions matching TRBD1. This CDR3 region has 13 residues. Germline loops: CDR1 MNHEY, CDR2 SMNVEV (reference sequence). With V trimmed by 4 bases and J by 4 bases, 1 base remained unmatched. For the CDR3, the DNA is TGTGCCAGCAGTTGGGGACAGTACAATGAGCAGTTCTTC. Protein product: CASSWGQYNEQFF.

The chain is built from TRBV4-2 and TRBJ2-1, with 11 bases that match TRBD2. The CDR3 length is 17 residues. The germline V gene encodes CDR1 LGHNA and CDR2 YNFKEQ. The junction had 6 bases not matched to a gene; V was cut back by 1 base and J by 4 bases. The DNA for the CDR3 is TGTGCCAGCAGCCAAGCCGCGGGACTAGCGGAATACAATGAGCAGTTCTTC. It specifies CASSQAAGLAEYNEQFF.